This T cell receptor beta chain was recovered during a study of PD-1 blockade in mismatch repair-deficient tumors. Clones were read by immunoSEQ multiplex PCR, and TCRdb kept only the in-frame ones, dropping some. This table holds some 100,000 clones, 82% found once. This clone turned up a few times. Per germline, CDR1 SGHRS and CDR2 YFSETQ. This CDR3 is built from 11 residues. Trimming took 5 bases from V and 4 from J, leaving 6 bases between them. The specimen was peripheral blood, collected approximately 36 weeks after starting pembrolizumab. This sequence joins TRBV5-1 and TRBJ2-5, with no clear D. This TCR was sampled from an adult with mismatch repair-deficient cancer. Here the CDR3 reads CASRGTETQYF. CDR3 nucleotides: TGCGCCAGCAGAGGTACAGAGACCCAGTACTTC. Full variable domain (outside the CDR3, taken from reference TRBV5-1 and TRBJ2-5): KAGVTQTPRYLIKTRGQQVTLSCSPISGHRSVSWYQQTPGQGLQFLFEYFSETQRNKGNFPGRFSGRQFSNSRSEMNVSTLELGDSALYLCASRGTETQYFGPGTRLLVL.